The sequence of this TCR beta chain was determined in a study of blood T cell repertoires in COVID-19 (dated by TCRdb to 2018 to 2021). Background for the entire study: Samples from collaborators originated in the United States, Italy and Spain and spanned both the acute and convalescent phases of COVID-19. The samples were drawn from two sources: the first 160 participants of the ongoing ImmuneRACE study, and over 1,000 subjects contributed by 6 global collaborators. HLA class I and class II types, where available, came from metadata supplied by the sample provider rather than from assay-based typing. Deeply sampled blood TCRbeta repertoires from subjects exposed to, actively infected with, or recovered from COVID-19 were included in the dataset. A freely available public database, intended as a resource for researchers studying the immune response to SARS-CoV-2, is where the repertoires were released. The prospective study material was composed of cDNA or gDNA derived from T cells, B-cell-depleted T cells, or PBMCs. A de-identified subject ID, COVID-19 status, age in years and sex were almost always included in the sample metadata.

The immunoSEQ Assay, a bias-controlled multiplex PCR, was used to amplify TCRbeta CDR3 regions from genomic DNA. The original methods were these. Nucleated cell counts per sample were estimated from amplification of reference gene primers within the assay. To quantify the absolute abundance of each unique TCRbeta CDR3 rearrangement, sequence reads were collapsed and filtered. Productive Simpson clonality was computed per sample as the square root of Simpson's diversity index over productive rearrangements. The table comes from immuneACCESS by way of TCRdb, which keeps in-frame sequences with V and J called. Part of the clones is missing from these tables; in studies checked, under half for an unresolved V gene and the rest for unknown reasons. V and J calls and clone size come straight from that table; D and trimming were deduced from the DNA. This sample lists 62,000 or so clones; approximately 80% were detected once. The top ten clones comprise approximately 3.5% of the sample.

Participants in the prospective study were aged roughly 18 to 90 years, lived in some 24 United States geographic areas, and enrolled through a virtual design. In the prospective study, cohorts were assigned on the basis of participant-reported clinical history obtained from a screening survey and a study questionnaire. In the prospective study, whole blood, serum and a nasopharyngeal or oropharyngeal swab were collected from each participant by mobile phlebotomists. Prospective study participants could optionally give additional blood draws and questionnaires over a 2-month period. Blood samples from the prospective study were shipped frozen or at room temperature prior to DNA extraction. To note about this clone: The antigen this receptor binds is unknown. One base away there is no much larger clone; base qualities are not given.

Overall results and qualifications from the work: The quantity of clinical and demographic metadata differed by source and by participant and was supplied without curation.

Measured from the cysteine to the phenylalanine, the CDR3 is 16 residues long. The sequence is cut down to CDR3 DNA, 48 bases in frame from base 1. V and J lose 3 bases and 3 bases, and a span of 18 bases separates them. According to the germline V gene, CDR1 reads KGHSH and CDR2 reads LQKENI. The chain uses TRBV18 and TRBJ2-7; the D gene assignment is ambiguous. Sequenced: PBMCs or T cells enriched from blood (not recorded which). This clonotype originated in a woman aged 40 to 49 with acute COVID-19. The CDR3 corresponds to CASSPPDSAPIYEQYF. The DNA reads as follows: TGTGCCAGCTCACCCCCCGATTCTGCGCCCATCTACGAGCAGTACTTC.